Listed here are 13 T cell receptor beta chains from one sample, sequenced in a study of breast tumors, draining lymph nodes, adjacent tissues. TCRdb called the multiplex PCR reads again in MiXCR, with one record for every CDR3 protein. The sample lists 270,000 or so distinct CDR3 sequences, 30% to 35% occurring once. The lymph nodes were axillary draining lymph nodes from breast cancer patients. Material for sequencing was axillary lymph node tissue. These receptors all stem from a female donor with breast cancer. Some clones in this sample may be carry-over from other donors' samples.

Many counts were recorded for this clonotype. The chain joins TRBV4-1 to TRBJ1-1, with 8 bases identical to TRBD1. With 1 base clipped from V and 5 bases from J, the junction kept 9 bases outside the gene matches. Germline assignment: CDR1 MGHRA and CDR2 YSYEKL. This CDR3 comprises 16 residues. CDR3 coding DNA: TGCGCCAGCAGCCAAGCGGCCCAGGGGGCTGGTACTGAAGCTTTCTTT. It yields the protein CASSQAAQGAGTEAFF.

The J gene is TRBJ1-5, the V gene TRBV15, with a tentative D call TRBD1 (6 bases). Germline-derived CDR1 and CDR2 are LNHNV and YYDKDF (reference sequence). V gave up 8 bases and J gave up 4 bases, with 21 bases separating them. This CDR3 has 16 residues. CDR3 in DNA: TGTGCCACCCGATTATGGGAGACAGGAGGGAATCAGCCCCAGCATTTT. It translates to CATRLWETGGNQPQHF.

Comment on this clonotype: A much bigger clone sits one base away, suggesting this may be a read error. The V gene is TRBV5-1, the J gene TRBJ2-3; 7 nucleotides match TRBD2. The CDR3 extends over 15 amino acids. The ends lost 3 bases at V and 4 bases at J; junction bases unmatched: 8. The germline V gene encodes CDR1 SGHRS and CDR2 YFSETQ. CDR3 bases: TGCGCCAGCAGCTCCGGCGGGAGCATCCCAGATACGCAGTATTTT. Translating it yields CASSSGGSIPDTQYF.

This clonotype showed up many times. The rearrangement joins TRBV5-1 to TRBJ2-3; possible D gene TRBD2, 6 bases. V was clipped by 0 bases and J by 6 bases, with 17 bases between them. In germline, CDR1 is SGHRS, CDR2 YFSETQ. CDR3 length: 16 amino acids. CDR3 loop: CASSLDSGGSPDTQYF. The CDR3 DNA sequence: TGCGCCAGCAGCTTGGACTCCGGAGGGAGCCCGGATACGCAGTATTTT.

This chain joins TRBV28 and TRBJ1-2, with TRBD1 as a possible D gene (6 bases). The V gene lost 6 bases and the J gene lost 4 bases, with 12 bases spanning the gap. CDR1 is MDHEN and CDR2 is SYDVKM in the germline V gene. The CDR3 extends over 13 amino acids. The chain's CDR3 is CASRQGLSYGYTF. CDR3 nucleotide sequence: TGTGCCAGCAGACAGGGTTTAAGCTATGGCTACACCTTC.

The chain has TRBV20-1 and TRBJ2-3; weak D call: TRBD2 (6 bases). V lost 4 bases and J 0 bases, leaving 8 bases between the germline ends. The germline gives CDR1 DFQATT, CDR2 SNEGSKA (reference sequence). The CDR3 totals 13 residues. CDR3 region: CSATGTSTDTQYF. The CDR3 region has the DNA TGCAGTGCTACGGGGACTAGCACAGATACGCAGTATTTT.

About this clonotype itself: A much larger clone lies a single base off, so this may be a read error. The chain links TRBV5-6 to TRBJ1-1; tentatively, D is TRBD1 (6 bases). The CDR3 is 12 residues long. Germline V gene lookup returns CDR1 SGHDT and CDR2 YYEEEE. Trimming pared 0 bases from V and 10 bases from J, leaving 10 bases between. The CDR3 nucleotides are TGTGCCAGCAGCTTGGGGGGGGCAGGAGCTTTCTTT. This translates into CASSLGGAGAFF.

Note on this clonotype: Sequence at one end of the junction differs from germline and may be a read error. V is TRBV12-3 or TRBV12-4 and J is TRBJ2-1; 9 nucleotides align to TRBD1. The CDR3 covers 17 residues. In nucleotides, the CDR3 is TGTGCCAGCAGAGGGGACAGGGTTGAAGCGTCCTACAATGAGCAGCTCTTC. Amino acids: CASRGDRVEASYNEQLF.

Many counts were recorded for this clonotype. This sequence joins TRBV29-1 and TRBJ2-7, with TRBD2 matching 7 bases. The CDR3 is 13 amino acids. Germline V gene lookup returns CDR1 SQVTM and CDR2 ANQGSEA. With 4 bases clipped from V and 3 bases from J, the junction kept 6 bases outside the gene matches. The CDR3 coding sequence is TGCAGCGTTGTTCAGGCGGGAGTCTACGAGCAGTACTTC. This codes for CSVVQAGVYEQYF.

Details on this clonotype: This clone may be a read error of a much larger clone one base away. The chain employs TRBV20-1 and TRBJ2-7; perhaps TRBD2 as D (6 bases). The CDR3 is 13 residues long. CDR1 is DFQATT, CDR2 SNEGSKA, per germline (reference sequence). DNA for the CDR3: TGCAGTGTCTCTGGCGGCGGGAACTACGCGCAGTACTTC. It yields the protein CSVSGGGNYAQYF.

This clonotype showed up just a few times. The chain links TRBV27 to TRBJ2-2; perhaps TRBD2 as D (6 bases). CDR1 is MNHEY, CDR2 SMNVEV, per germline (reference sequence). V lost 8 bases, J lost 2 bases, and 15 bases lay in between. The CDR3 runs 15 residues. The CDR3 DNA follows: TGTGCCAGCTCCAGGAGGGCCGCTAACACCGGGGAGCTGTTTTTT. It is translated as CASSRRAANTGELFF.

V usage is TRBV10-3 and J usage is TRBJ2-3; 9 nucleotides match TRBD2. V was pared by 7 bases and J by 0 bases, with 11 bases of the junction left unmatched. CDR3 length equals 17 residues. Germline V gives CDR1 ENHRY, CDR2 SYGVKD. The CDR3 here is CAIKVGSSGDSTDTQYF. The CDR3 DNA is TGTGCCATCAAAGTCGGGTCTAGCGGGGATAGCACAGATACGCAGTATTTT.

In its sample, this clonotype was seen a few times. This chain joins TRBV28 and TRBJ1-4; weak D call: TRBD1 (6 bases). V was trimmed by 6 bases and J by 7 bases, leaving 27 bases between them. CDR3 length equals 18 residues. Germline CDR1 and CDR2: MDHEN and SYDVKM. The CDR3 sequence is CASRSPGGGGNRGEKLFF. The CDR3 DNA reads TGTGCCAGCAGGTCGCCTGGAGGGGGGGGCAATCGAGGTGAAAAACTGTTTTTT.